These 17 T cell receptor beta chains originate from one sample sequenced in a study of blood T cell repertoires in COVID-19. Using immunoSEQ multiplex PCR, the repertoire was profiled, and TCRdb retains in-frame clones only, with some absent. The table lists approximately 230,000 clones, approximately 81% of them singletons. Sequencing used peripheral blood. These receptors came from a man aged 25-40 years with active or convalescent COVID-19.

The DNA for the CDR3 is TGTGCCTGGAGTGTCACCGGGGGGAGCTCCTACGAGCAGTACTTC. Protein: CAWSVTGGSSYEQYF. V and J are TRBV30 and TRBJ2-7; 7 bases map to TRBD2. After removal of 0 bases from V and 0 bases from J, the junction contained 5 bases not matched to a gene. The CDR3 has 15 amino acids. CDR1 is GTSNPN, CDR2 SVGIG, per germline (reference sequence).

The chain's CDR3 is CASSFTTSGGDTQYF. The CDR3 DNA follows: TGTGCCAGCAGCTTCACGACTAGCGGGGGAGATACGCAGTATTTT. The rearrangement uses TRBV11-3 and TRBJ2-3, with 12 positions matching TRBD2. Trimming removed 3 bases from V and 5 bases from J; junction bases left unmatched: 3. Germline CDR1 and CDR2: SGHNT and YENEEA. This CDR3 has 15 residues.

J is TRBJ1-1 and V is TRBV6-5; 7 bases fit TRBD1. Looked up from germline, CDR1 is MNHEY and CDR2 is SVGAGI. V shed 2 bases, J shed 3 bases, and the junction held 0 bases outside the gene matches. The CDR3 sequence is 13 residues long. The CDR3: CASSYGTDTEAFF. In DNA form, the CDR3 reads TGTGCCAGCAGTTACGGGACAGACACTGAAGCTTTCTTT.

The CDR3 sequence is CASSPRDRGGPYGELFF. The CDR3 DNA follows: TGTGCCAGCAGCCCGCGGGACAGGGGTGGCCCCTACGGGGAGCTGTTTTTT. The V and J genes are TRBV7-9 and TRBJ2-2, with 10 bases lining up with TRBD1. V dropped 5 bases and J dropped 7; count of bases not matched to a gene: 13. The CDR3 runs 17 residues. Germline-derived CDR1 and CDR2 are SEHNR and FQNEAQ (reference sequence).

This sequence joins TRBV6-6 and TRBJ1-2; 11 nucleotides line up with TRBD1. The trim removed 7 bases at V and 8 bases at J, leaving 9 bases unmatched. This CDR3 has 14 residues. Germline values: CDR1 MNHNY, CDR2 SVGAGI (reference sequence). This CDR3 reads CASTPPGQGGGYTF. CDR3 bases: TGTGCCAGCACACCCCCGGGACAGGGGGGCGGCTACACCTTC.

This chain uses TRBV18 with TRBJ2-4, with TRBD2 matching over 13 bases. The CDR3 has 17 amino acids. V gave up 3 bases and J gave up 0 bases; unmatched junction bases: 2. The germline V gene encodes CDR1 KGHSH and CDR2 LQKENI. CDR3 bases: TGTGCCAGCTCACCGGGACTAGCGGGGCTAGCCAAAAACATTCAGTACTTC. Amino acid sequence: CASSPGLAGLAKNIQYF.

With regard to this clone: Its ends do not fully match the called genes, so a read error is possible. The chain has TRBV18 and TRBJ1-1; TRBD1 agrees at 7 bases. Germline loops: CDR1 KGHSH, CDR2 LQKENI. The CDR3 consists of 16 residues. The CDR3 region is CASSKTSGTVKTEAFF. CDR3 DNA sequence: TGTGCCAGCTCAAAAACCTCCGGGACAGTGAAAACTGAAGCTTTCTTT.

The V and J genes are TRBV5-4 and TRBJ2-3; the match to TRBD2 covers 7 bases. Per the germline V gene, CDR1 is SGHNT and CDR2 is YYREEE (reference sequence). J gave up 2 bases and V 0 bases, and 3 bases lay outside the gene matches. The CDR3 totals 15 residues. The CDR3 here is CASSLGGTTTDTQYF. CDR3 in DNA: TGTGCCAGCAGCTTGGGCGGGACTACCACAGATACGCAGTATTTT.

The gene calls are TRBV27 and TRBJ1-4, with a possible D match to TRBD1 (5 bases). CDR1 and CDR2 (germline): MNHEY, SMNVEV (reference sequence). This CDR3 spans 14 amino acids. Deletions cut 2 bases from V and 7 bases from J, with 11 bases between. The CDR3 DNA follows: TGTGCCAGCAGTTTACAGGGTCAGGGTGAAAAACTGTTTTTT. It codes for CASSLQGQGEKLFF.

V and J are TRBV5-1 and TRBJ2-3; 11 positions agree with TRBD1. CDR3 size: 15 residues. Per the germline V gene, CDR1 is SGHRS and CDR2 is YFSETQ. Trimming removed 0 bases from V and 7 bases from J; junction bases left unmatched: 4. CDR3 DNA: TGCGCCAGCAGCTTGGAGGGGACAGGGGGAAATACGCAGTATTTT. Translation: CASSLEGTGGNTQYF. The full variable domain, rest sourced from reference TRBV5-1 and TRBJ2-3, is KAGVTQTPRYLIKTRGQQVTLSCSPISGHRSVSWYQQTPGQGLQFLFEYFSETQRNKGNFPGRFSGRQFSNSRSEMNVSTLELGDSALYLCASSLEGTGGNTQYFGPGTRLTVL.

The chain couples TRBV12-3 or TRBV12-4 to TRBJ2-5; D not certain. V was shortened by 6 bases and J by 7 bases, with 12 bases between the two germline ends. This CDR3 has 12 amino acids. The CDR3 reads CASSHPLGTQYF. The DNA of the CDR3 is TGTGCCAGCAGCCACCCCCTAGGGACCCAGTACTTC.

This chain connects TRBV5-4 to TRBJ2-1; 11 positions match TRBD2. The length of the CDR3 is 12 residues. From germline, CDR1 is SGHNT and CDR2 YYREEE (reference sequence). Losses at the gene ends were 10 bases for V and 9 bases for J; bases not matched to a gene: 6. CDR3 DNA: TGTGCCGCGGGACTAGCGGAGGGTGAGCAGTTCTTC. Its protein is CAAGLAEGEQFF.

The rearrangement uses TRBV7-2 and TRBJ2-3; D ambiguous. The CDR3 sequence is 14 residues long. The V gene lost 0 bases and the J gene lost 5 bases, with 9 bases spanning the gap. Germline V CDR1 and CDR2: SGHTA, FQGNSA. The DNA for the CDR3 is TGTGCCAGCAGCTTAGCTTTGAGACTAGATACGCAGTATTTT. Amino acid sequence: CASSLALRLDTQYF.

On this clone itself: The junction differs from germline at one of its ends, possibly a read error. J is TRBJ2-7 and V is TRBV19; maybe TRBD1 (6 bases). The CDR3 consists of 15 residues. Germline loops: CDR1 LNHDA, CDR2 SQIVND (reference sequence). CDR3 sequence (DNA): TGTGCCAATAGTCCCACCCCGGACAGAAACTACGAGCAGTACTTC. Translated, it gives CANSPTPDRNYEQYF.

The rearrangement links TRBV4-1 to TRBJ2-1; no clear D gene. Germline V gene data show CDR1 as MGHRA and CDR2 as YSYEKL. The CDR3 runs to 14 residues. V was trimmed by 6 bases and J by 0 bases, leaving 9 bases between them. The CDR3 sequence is CASRAQSSYNEQFF. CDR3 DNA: TGCGCCAGCAGGGCACAGAGCTCCTACAATGAGCAGTTCTTC.

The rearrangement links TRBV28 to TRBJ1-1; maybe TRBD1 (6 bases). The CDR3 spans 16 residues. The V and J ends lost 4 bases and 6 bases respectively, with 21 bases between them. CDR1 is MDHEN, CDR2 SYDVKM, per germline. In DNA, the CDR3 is TGTGCCAGCAGTTCCGAGACAGGACGCTTAGAGGCTGAAGCTTTCTTT. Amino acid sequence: CASSSETGRLEAEAFF.

CDR3 loop: CASSYANNEQFF. The CDR3 nucleotides read TGTGCCAGCAGTTACGCGAACAATGAGCAGTTCTTC. The V call is TRBV6-5, the J call TRBJ2-1; the D is unclear. The V end lost 2 bases, the J end lost 5 bases, and 4 bases lay between the germline ends. CDR3 length: 12 amino acids. CDR1 is MNHEY, CDR2 SVGAGI, per germline.